The next 19 T cell receptor beta chains were all read from a single sample in a study of cytomegalovirus exposure and HLA in healthy donors. The PCR had 60 Vbeta and 13 Jbeta primers. Clones were read by immunoSEQ multiplex PCR, and TCRdb kept only the in-frame ones, dropping some. The table has some 160,000 clones, roughly 80% seen once. Sequencing input: PBMCs. The receptors shown here come from a male donor in good health and CMV-seronegative.

This clone occurred once. The chain combines TRBV2 with TRBJ1-2; D is possibly TRBD1 (6 bases). CDR1 is SNHLY and CDR2 is FYNNEI in the germline V gene. V shed 8 bases and J shed 0 bases, with 10 bases lying between them. The CDR3 runs 13 residues. CDR3 DNA: TGTGCCAGCTCGGACAGTCCTAACTATGGCTACACCTTC. Its translation: CASSDSPNYGYTF.

The chain joins TRBV30 to TRBJ2-6; the match to TRBD1 covers 12 bases. CDR3 length equals 17 residues. V gave up 6 bases and J gave up 1 base; unmatched junction bases: 7. In germline, CDR1 is GTSNPN, CDR2 SVGIG (reference sequence). The DNA of the CDR3 is TGTGCCTGCCCGGGACAGGGGGCGTTATCTGGGGCCAACGTCCTGACTTTC. Encoded protein: CACPGQGALSGANVLTF.

The genes are TRBV2 and TRBJ2-7, with D tentatively TRBD1 (5 bases). The CDR3 runs to 17 residues. Germline V gene lookup returns CDR1 SNHLY and CDR2 FYNNEI. The germline V and J ends were trimmed by 3 bases and 2 bases, with 20 bases remaining between them. CDR3 loop: CASSESRRAGNAYEQYF. Written as DNA, the CDR3 is TGTGCCAGCAGTGAGTCACGAAGGGCAGGGAACGCCTACGAGCAGTACTTC. The whole variable domain, filled in from reference TRBV2 and TRBJ2-7, reads EPEVTQTPSHQVTQMGQEVILRCVPISNHLYFYWYRQILGQKVEFLVSFYNNEISEKSEIFDDQFSVERPDGSNFTLKIRSTKLEDSAMYFCASSESRRAGNAYEQYFGPGTRLTVT.

This clone was found a few times. The chain joins TRBV5-1 to TRBJ2-1; tentative D call: TRBD1 (6 bases). The CDR3 is 16 residues long. V was clipped by 0 bases and J by 0 bases, with 10 bases between them. The germline V gene encodes CDR1 SGHRS and CDR2 YFSETQ. This CDR3 is CASSLVTGSSYNEQFF. As DNA, the CDR3 is TGCGCCAGCAGCTTGGTGACAGGATCCTCCTACAATGAGCAGTTCTTC.

The genes are TRBV7-9 and TRBJ2-5, with a possible D match to TRBD1 (5 bases). The CDR3 totals 14 residues. CDR1 and CDR2 from the germline V gene are SEHNR and FQNEAQ (reference sequence). V was shortened by 3 bases and J by 4 bases, with 12 bases between the two germline ends. The CDR3 DNA reads TGTGCCAGCAGCTTTACAGGTAGCTTAGAGACCCAGTACTTC. It codes for CASSFTGSLETQYF.

V is TRBV18 and J is TRBJ2-7; 9 bases are shared with TRBD2. The CDR3 runs 15 residues. Germline CDR1 reads KGHSH; CDR2 reads LQKENI. J lost 4 bases, V lost 5 bases, and 9 bases had no gene match. The CDR3 sequence is CASSAQRGDLYEQYF. In DNA, the CDR3 is TGTGCCAGCTCAGCCCAGCGGGGGGATCTATACGAGCAGTACTTC.

CDR3: CASSYRGRSYNEQFF. The CDR3 DNA follows: TGTGCCAGCAGTTACAGGGGCCGCTCCTACAATGAGCAGTTCTTC. The rearrangement joins TRBV6-5 to TRBJ2-1; D may be TRBD1 (5 bases). Trimming left V 2 bases short and J 0 bases short, with 8 bases between. The CDR3 runs to 15 residues. Looked up from germline, CDR1 is MNHEY and CDR2 is SVGAGI.

The CDR3 reads CASSMPRGSGATYEQYF. For the CDR3, the DNA is TGTGCCAGTAGTATGCCCCGGGGTAGCGGGGCTACCTACGAGCAGTACTTC. The rearrangement joins TRBV19 to TRBJ2-7, with 8 positions matching TRBD2. Germline CDR1 is LNHDA and CDR2 is SQIVND (reference sequence). CDR3 length: 17 amino acids. Losses at the gene ends were 3 bases for V and 2 bases for J; bases not matched to a gene: 12. Complete variable domain (other parts from reference TRBV19 and TRBJ2-7): DGGITQSPKYLFRKEGQNVTLSCEQNLNHDAMYWYRQDPGQGLRLIYYSQIVNDFQKGDIAEGYSVSREKKESFPLTVTSAQKNPTAFYLCASSMPRGSGATYEQYFGPGTRLTVT.

The CDR3 is CASSGLAGRTDTQYF. CDR3 DNA sequence: TGTGCCAGCAGCGGACTAGCGGGGAGAACAGATACGCAGTATTTT. The rearrangement uses TRBV9 and TRBJ2-3, with 11 bases fitting TRBD2. This CDR3 comprises 15 residues. Germline CDR1 and CDR2: SGDLS and YYNGEE. V lost 3 bases, J lost 3 bases, and 3 bases stayed unmatched.

The chain employs TRBV4-2 and TRBJ2-7; 7 nucleotides align to TRBD1. CDR1 and CDR2 from the germline V gene are LGHNA and YNFKEQ. V shed 3 bases and J 0 bases; nucleotides not matched to a gene: 5. The CDR3 contains 15 residues. CDR3 DNA sequence: TGTGCCAGCAGCCAGGAACAGGGGAGCTCCTACGAGCAGTACTTC. It codes for CASSQEQGSSYEQYF.

The chain employs TRBV11-1 and TRBJ2-2, with D perhaps matching TRBD2 (6 bases). V was clipped by 4 bases and J by 13 bases, with 10 bases between them. This CDR3 is built from 11 residues. Germline V lookup: CDR1 SGHAT, CDR2 FQDESV (reference sequence). Here the CDR3 DNA reads TGTGCCAGCAGCTCGGAGGGCGGGCTGTTTTTT. Protein: CASSSEGGLFF. Looking up the rest from reference TRBV11-1 and TRBJ2-2 gives the full variable domain: EAEVAQSPRYKITEKSQAVAFWCDPISGHATLYWYRQILGQGPELLVQFQDESVVDDSQLPKDRFSAERLKGVDSTLKIQPAELGDSAMYLCASSSEGGLFFGEGSRLTVL.

The V call is TRBV11-2, the J call TRBJ2-7; D may be TRBD2 (5 bases). CDR3 length: 15 residues. The germline V gene encodes CDR1 SGHAT and CDR2 FQNNGV. Trimming removed 5 bases from V and 2 bases from J, with 16 bases in between. CDR3 in DNA: TGTGCCAGCAGCGTAAGGGTACTAGGTCCCTACGAGCAGTACTTC. Translated, it gives CASSVRVLGPYEQYF.

V usage is TRBV27 and J usage is TRBJ2-3; D is possibly TRBD2 (5 bases). The V end lost 10 bases, the J end lost 0 bases, and 8 bases lay between the germline ends. The CDR3 contains 12 residues. The V gene's germline CDR1 is MNHEY and CDR2 SMNVEV (reference sequence). DNA of the CDR3: TGTGCCACCGCGGGTAGCACAGATACGCAGTATTTT. Translation: CATAGSTDTQYF.

As concerns this clone: An end of the junction does not agree with germline; a read error may underlie this. J is TRBJ1-5 and V is TRBV7-9; D is uncertain. In germline, CDR1 is SEHNR, CDR2 FQNEAQ (reference sequence). The CDR3 loop spans 13 amino acids. The CDR3 coding sequence is TGTTCCAGCAGCTTAGGGCCCGTGGAGCCCCAGCATTTT. It translates to CSSSLGPVEPQHF.

The chain links TRBV11-2 to TRBJ2-1, with TRBD2 matching 11 bases. The CDR3 is 18 amino acids. Germline-derived CDR1 and CDR2 are SGHAT and FQNNGV. J lost 4 bases, V lost 1 base, and 9 bases had no gene match. The CDR3 DNA reads TGTGCCAGCAGCTTAGCGGCTAGCGGGGGGCCTTTATACAATGAGCAGTTCTTC. Translated: CASSLAASGGPLYNEQFF. Full variable domain (rest looked up from reference TRBV11-2 and TRBJ2-1): EAGVAQSPRYKIIEKRQSVAFWCNPISGHATLYWYQQILGQGPKLLIQFQNNGVVDDSQLPKDRFSAERLKGVDSTLKIQPAKLEDSAVYLCASSLAASGGPLYNEQFFGPGTRLTVL.

The chain combines TRBV19 with TRBJ2-2, with D tentatively TRBD1 (5 bases). The V end was cut by 5 bases, the J end by 0 bases, with 10 bases between. This CDR3 contains 15 residues. The V gene's germline CDR1 is LNHDA and CDR2 SQIVND (reference sequence). CDR3 region: CASSLWTTNTGELFF. The DNA of the CDR3 is TGTGCCAGTAGTTTATGGACAACGAACACCGGGGAGCTGTTTTTT.

The V gene is TRBV19, the J gene TRBJ2-3, with D possibly matching TRBD1 (5 bases). This CDR3 is 13 amino acids long. Germline CDR1 reads LNHDA; CDR2 reads SQIVND (reference sequence). Trimming took off 4 bases at V and 4 bases at J, with 9 bases between the two ends. The CDR3 bases are TGTGCCAGTAGTAGGGGCACATCAGATACGCAGTATTTT. It specifies CASSRGTSDTQYF.

V and J are TRBV11-2 and TRBJ2-1, with unresolved D. The CDR3 contains 15 residues. Trimming took 1 base from V and 4 from J, leaving 11 bases between them. Germline CDR1 SGHAT, CDR2 FQNNGV. The chain's CDR3 is CASSLVGGKYNEQFF. The CDR3 nucleotides are TGTGCCAGCAGCTTAGTTGGCGGAAAGTACAATGAGCAGTTCTTC.

The J gene is TRBJ2-1, the V gene TRBV7-9; tentatively, D is TRBD2 (6 bases). CDR1 and CDR2 from the germline V gene are SEHNR and FQNEAQ (reference sequence). The CDR3 length is 13 residues. V was shortened by 6 bases and J by 7 bases, with 13 bases between the two germline ends. As DNA, the CDR3 is TGTGCCAGCAGGGTTAATGCGGGGAATGAGCAGTTCTTC. Translating it yields CASRVNAGNEQFF.